The 23 T cell receptor beta chains below come from one sample, sequenced in a study of T-cell reconstitution after alpha-beta-depleted transplantation in children. Unique molecular identifiers tagged the TCRbeta library. TCRdb recomputed calls from the PCR reads with MiXCR, one row per CDR3 protein. The data contain approximately 630,000 distinct CDR3 sequences, approximately 14% of them singletons. The source was PBMCs, collected before TCRalphabeta/CD19-depleted stem cell transplant. The receptors stem from a girl aged 2-9 years with congenital amegakaryocytic thrombocytopenia, due to receive a stem cell transplant.

The sample holds many counts of this clonotype. The chain links TRBV12-3 or TRBV12-4 to TRBJ2-6; D gene uncertain. Trimming took off 6 bases at V and 1 base at J, with 10 bases between the two ends. CDR3 size: 15 residues. CDR3 DNA sequence: TGTGCCAGCAGCCCCCGACGGTCTGGGGCCAACGTCCTGACTTTC. Translating it yields CASSPRRSGANVLTF.

This clonotype was recorded at least ten times. V usage is TRBV6-2 or TRBV6-3 and J usage is TRBJ2-7; a possible D gene is TRBD2 (6 bases). The V gene lost 2 bases and the J gene lost 2 bases, with 10 bases spanning the gap. The CDR3 has 14 residues. Germline V CDR1 and CDR2: MNHEY, SVGEGT. The CDR3 DNA reads TGTGCCAGCAGTTACGCGACTAGGACCTACGAGCAGTACTTC. Translation: CASSYATRTYEQYF.

The V and J genes are TRBV6-5 and TRBJ2-2; D ambiguous. CDR1 and CDR2 from the germline V gene are MNHEY and SVGAGI. V lost 2 bases and J 9 bases, leaving 13 bases between the germline ends. This CDR3 spans 14 amino acids. The CDR3 loop is CASSYNQLSRELFF. The CDR3 DNA is TGTGCCAGCAGTTACAATCAGCTGTCCCGGGAGCTGTTTTTT.

The rearrangement links TRBV3-1 to TRBJ2-2, with 11 bases identical to TRBD2. V lost 2 bases and J lost 1; bases outside the gene matches: 3. Germline assignment: CDR1 LGHDT and CDR2 YNNKEL (reference sequence). The CDR3 spans 17 residues. The CDR3 reads CASSQRLAGLNTGELFF. As DNA, the CDR3 is TGTGCCAGCAGCCAACGACTAGCGGGACTGAACACCGGGGAGCTGTTTTTT.

The sample holds a few counts of this clonotype. This chain connects TRBV11-1 to TRBJ2-5, with D possibly TRBD2 on 5 matching bases. Germline V CDR1 and CDR2: SGHAT, FQDESV (reference sequence). The CDR3 covers 14 residues. With 4 bases removed from V and 0 bases from J, the gap between germline ends came to 9 bases. The chain's CDR3 is CASSYGLNQETQYF. Here the CDR3 DNA reads TGTGCCAGCAGCTACGGACTGAACCAAGAGACCCAGTACTTC.

This clonotype was detected many times. The chain has TRBV10-3 and TRBJ1-2; perhaps TRBD1 as D (5 bases). The germline gives CDR1 ENHRY, CDR2 SYGVKD. This CDR3 region has 16 residues. Trimming left V 0 bases short and J 0 bases short, with 11 bases between. The CDR3 sequence: CAISESSGRANYGYTF. The CDR3 DNA is TGTGCCATCAGTGAGTCGTCAGGGAGAGCTAACTATGGCTACACCTTC.

Many counts were recorded for this clonotype. CDR3 nucleotide sequence: TGTGCTAGTGGCGGAGGGGAGACCTACGAGCAGTACTTC. Amino acid sequence: CASGGGETYEQYF. V usage is TRBV12-5 and J usage is TRBJ2-7; weak D call: TRBD2 (6 bases). The CDR3 is made up of 13 amino acids. The V end was cut by 6 bases, the J end by 2 bases, with 11 bases between. Germline CDR1 reads LGHNT; CDR2 reads FRNRAP.

This clonotype was observed a handful of times. V is TRBV28 and J is TRBJ1-2, with 7 bases fitting TRBD1. After removal of 6 bases from V and 3 bases from J, the junction contained 4 bases not matched to a gene. The germline gives CDR1 MDHEN, CDR2 SYDVKM. The CDR3 runs to 13 residues. DNA of the CDR3: TGTGCCAGCAGGCTCGGGACAGACTATGGCTACACCTTC. It codes for CASRLGTDYGYTF.

This clonotype was picked up a small number of times. This sequence joins TRBV20-1 and TRBJ2-1; 10 nucleotides align to TRBD2. Germline V gives CDR1 DFQATT, CDR2 SNEGSKA (reference sequence). The J segment lost 7 bases and the V segment lost 5 bases, leaving 8 bases of the junction unmatched. CDR3 length equals 14 residues. The CDR3 coding sequence is TGCAGTGCTGTCAGCGGGAGGGCCGTAAATGAGCAGTTCTTC. Translating gives CSAVSGRAVNEQFF.

The chain has TRBV21-1 and TRBJ2-1. TRBV21-1 is annotated as a pseudogene. The CDR3 runs 12 residues. The CDR3 reads CASSNSWGEQFF. CDR3 DNA sequence: TGTGCCAGCAGCAATAGCTGGGGTGAGCAGTTCTTC.

This clonotype was observed many times. This chain joins TRBV12-3 or TRBV12-4 and TRBJ2-1, with TRBD2 matching 14 bases. After removal of 10 bases from V and 9 bases from J, the junction contained 14 bases not matched to a gene. The CDR3 has 16 amino acids. CDR3 DNA: TGTGCCACGGGGCGGGTCTTAGGACTAGCGGGAGGTGAGCAGTTCTTC. Translated, it gives CATGRVLGLAGGEQFF.

This clonotype was counted many times. The chain couples TRBV28 to TRBJ2-3, with TRBD2 identical over 8 bases. This CDR3 region has 18 residues. V dropped 3 bases and J dropped 4; count of bases not matched to a gene: 15. Germline V CDR1 and CDR2: MDHEN, SYDVKM. Here the CDR3 DNA reads TGTGCCAGCAGTTTTGTAGGTCGATGGGCGGGAGGTTCAGATACGCAGTATTTT. As protein: CASSFVGRWAGGSDTQYF.

This clonotype was picked up many times. The genes are TRBV12-3 or TRBV12-4 and TRBJ2-3, with D unclear. V was pared by 1 base and J by 5 bases, with 10 bases between. This CDR3 is built from 14 residues. CDR3 in amino acids: CASSLVSARDTQYF. The DNA of the CDR3 is TGTGCCAGCAGTTTAGTTAGTGCCAGAGATACGCAGTATTTT.

Regarding this clonotype: Since a much larger clone is just one base distant, this may be a read error. The chain is built from TRBV7-2 and TRBJ2-2; 10 bases map to TRBD2. Germline values: CDR1 SGHTA, CDR2 FQGNSA. This CDR3 has 17 residues. As DNA, the CDR3 is TGTGCCAGCAGCTTAAAGGTCACTAGCGGGACCACCGGGGAGCCGTTTTTT. This translates into CASSLKVTSGTTGEPFF. Filled out from reference TRBV7-2 and TRBJ2-2, the complete variable domain reads GAGVSQSPSNKVTEKGKDVELRCDPISGHTALYWYRQSLGQGLEFLIYFQGNSAPDKSGLPSDRFSAERTGGSVSTLTIQRTQQEDSAVYLCASSLKVTSGTTGEPFFGEGSRLTVL.

CDR3 sequence (DNA): TGTGCCAGCAGCTTAGGGGGGCTAGCGGGAGGTTTTGGACCTTACAATGAGCAGTTCTTC. This gives the protein CASSLGGLAGGFGPYNEQFF. The chain is built from TRBV7-3 and TRBJ2-1; 11 nucleotides match TRBD2. J was trimmed by 4 bases and V by 2 bases; bases with no gene match: 16. The germline V gene has CDR1 SGHTA and CDR2 FQGTGA. The length of the CDR3 is 20 residues. The full variable domain, rest sourced from reference TRBV7-3 and TRBJ2-1, is GAGVSQTPSNKVTEKGKYVELRCDPISGHTALYWYRQSLGQGPEFLIYFQGTGAADDSGLPNDRFFAVRPEGSVSTLKIQRTERGDSAVYLCASSLGGLAGGFGPYNEQFFGPGTRLTVL.

This clonotype was counted ten times or more. The V gene is TRBV5-1, the J gene TRBJ2-2; D call uncertain. CDR3 size: 19 residues. CDR1 and CDR2 (germline): SGHRS, YFSETQ. Trimming removed 0 bases at V and 0 bases at J, with 18 bases between. The CDR3 coding sequence is TGCGCCAGCAGCTTGGAAGTCCGGACCTACGCGACGAACACCGGGGAGCTGTTTTTT. Protein: CASSLEVRTYATNTGELFF.

This clonotype was picked up many times. The chain employs TRBV7-9 and TRBJ2-1, with no clear D. The germline V gene encodes CDR1 SEHNR and CDR2 FQNEAQ (reference sequence). The CDR3 runs to 15 residues. Trimming took 2 bases from V and 8 from J, leaving 16 bases between them. The CDR3 loop is CASSLPLYRAYEQFF. DNA of the CDR3: TGTGCCAGCAGCTTACCCCTATATAGGGCGTATGAGCAGTTCTTC.

The rearrangement links TRBV30 to TRBJ2-1; D is undetermined. The CDR3 is 14 residues long. Germline V gene lookup returns CDR1 GTSNPN and CDR2 SVGIG (reference sequence). V lost 3 bases and J lost 8, with 17 bases in between. The CDR3: CAWSVGSSVYEQFF. DNA of the CDR3: TGTGCCTGGAGCGTAGGCTCGTCGGTTTATGAGCAGTTCTTC.

This clonotype was observed a handful of times. V is TRBV29-1 and J is TRBJ2-5; D is unresolved. Germline V gene lookup returns CDR1 SQVTM and CDR2 ANQGSEA. CDR3 size: 10 residues. Deletions cut 2 bases from V and 3 bases from J, with 1 base between. The CDR3 sequence: CSVEKETQYF. The CDR3 DNA sequence: TGCAGCGTTGAAAAAGAGACCCAGTACTTC.

This clonotype was seen more than once but under ten times. The chain has TRBV20-1 and TRBJ1-5; D possibly corresponds to TRBD1 (6 bases). The CDR3 is 13 amino acids. Germline V gene data show CDR1 as DFQATT and CDR2 as SNEGSKA (reference sequence). Trimming took 4 bases from V and 2 from J, leaving 9 bases between them. CDR3 sequence reads: CSANRQGNQPQHF. The DNA for the CDR3 is TGCAGTGCTAACCGACAGGGCAATCAGCCCCAGCATTTT.

This clonotype was seen repeatedly, ten times or more. The chain carries TRBV29-1 and TRBJ2-2; no clear D gene. The germline gives CDR1 SQVTM, CDR2 ANQGSEA. The CDR3 consists of 13 residues. V was clipped by 4 bases and J by 3 bases, with 9 bases between them. CDR3 protein: CSVAFRDTGELFF. DNA of the CDR3: TGCAGCGTTGCATTTCGGGACACCGGGGAGCTGTTTTTT.

In its sample, this clonotype was seen many times. This sequence joins TRBV7-9 and TRBJ1-4; 7 bases fit TRBD1. Germline V gene sequence: CDR1 SEHNR, CDR2 FQNEAQ (reference sequence). The V segment lost 6 bases and the J segment 8 bases; nucleotides outside the gene matches: 9. This CDR3 spans 14 amino acids. The CDR3 DNA is TGTGCCAGCAGGGAGACAGGGCCCGGCGAAAAACTGTTTTTT. It codes for CASRETGPGEKLFF.

This clonotype was picked up many times. The genes are TRBV29-1 and TRBJ1-5; no reliable D call. CDR1 and CDR2 from the germline V gene are SQVTM and ANQGSEA. This CDR3 comprises 13 residues. Trimming removed 4 bases at V and 0 bases at J, with 7 bases between. Here the CDR3 reads CSVGYYSNQPQHF. In DNA, the CDR3 is TGCAGCGTTGGATATTATAGCAATCAGCCCCAGCATTTT.